These 26 T cell receptor beta chains share one sample of origin, sequenced in a study of cytomegalovirus exposure and HLA in healthy donors. The PCR had 60 Vbeta and 13 Jbeta primers. The repertoire was sequenced with immunoSEQ multiplex PCR; TCRdb's copy has only in-frame clones and lacks some. The profile shows over 150,000 clones, less than 85% of them singletons. Sequencing input: PBMCs. These receptors were taken from a man aged 60 to 69 in good health and CMV-seronegative.

V gene TRBV19 combines with J gene TRBJ1-6; possible D gene TRBD1, 6 bases. CDR1 and CDR2 from the germline V gene are LNHDA and SQIVND (reference sequence). The CDR3 is made up of 11 amino acids. The V gene lost 6 bases and the J gene lost 15 bases, with 12 bases spanning the gap. CDR3 in amino acids: CASRDSMVLHF. The CDR3 DNA reads as TGTGCCAGTAGGGACAGTATGGTCCTCCACTTT.

Concerning this clone: This sample includes further DNA sequences coding for the same CDR3. This chain joins TRBV2 and TRBJ2-1; 7 bases align to TRBD1. Trimming took 7 bases from V and 3 from J; bases not matched to a gene: 6. CDR3 size: 14 residues. In germline, CDR1 is SNHLY, CDR2 FYNNEI. For the CDR3, the DNA is TGTGCCAGCAAGCGGACAGGTCTCTACAATGAGCAGTTCTTC. Protein product: CASKRTGLYNEQFF. The complete variable domain, with remaining parts taken from reference TRBV2 and TRBJ2-1, reads EPEVTQTPSHQVTQMGQEVILRCVPISNHLYFYWYRQILGQKVEFLVSFYNNEISEKSEIFDDQFSVERPDGSNFTLKIRSTKLEDSAMYFCASKRTGLYNEQFFGPGTRLTVL.

In its sample, this clone was seen a few times. This chain connects TRBV6-1 to TRBJ2-5; 8 bases map to TRBD2. The CDR3 is 14 amino acids. V shed 8 bases and J 5 bases; nucleotides not matched to a gene: 10. Germline CDR1 MNHNS, CDR2 SASEGT. The CDR3 region is CASESGSWGETQYF. The CDR3 coding sequence is TGTGCCAGCGAAAGCGGGAGTTGGGGGGAGACCCAGTACTTC.

The chain recombines TRBV6-5 with TRBJ1-1; D not certain. The CDR3 contains 14 residues. Trimming removed 5 bases at V and 1 base at J, with 11 bases between. CDR1 MNHEY and CDR2 SVGAGI come from the germline V gene. The CDR3 is CASSTRSPNTEAFF. Written as DNA, the CDR3 is TGTGCCAGCAGTACGCGGAGTCCGAACACTGAAGCTTTCTTT.

The chain recombines TRBV18 with TRBJ1-2; the D gene is possibly TRBD1 (6 bases). Per the germline V gene, CDR1 is KGHSH and CDR2 is LQKENI. The ends were cut back, 6 bases at V and 1 base at J, with 12 bases in the middle. This CDR3 comprises 14 residues. The CDR3 reads CASSRQDNNYGYTF. CDR3 coding DNA: TGTGCCAGCTCCCGACAGGATAATAACTATGGCTACACCTTC.

This clone came up a few times. The CDR3 sequence is CASSGTGAALGEQYF. The CDR3 DNA reads TGTGCCAGTAGTGGGACAGGGGCAGCTTTGGGCGAGCAGTACTTC. This chain connects TRBV19 to TRBJ2-7; 10 nucleotides align to TRBD1. V was clipped by 5 bases and J by 6 bases; unmatched bases: 10. The germline CDR1 and CDR2 sequences are LNHDA and SQIVND (reference sequence). This CDR3 comprises 15 residues. Full variable domain (missing parts from reference TRBV19 and TRBJ2-7): DGGITQSPKYLFRKEGQNVTLSCEQNLNHDAMYWYRQDPGQGLRLIYYSQIVNDFQKGDIAEGYSVSREKKESFPLTVTSAQKNPTAFYLCASSGTGAALGEQYFGPGTRLTVT.

The chain links TRBV7-9 to TRBJ1-2; the match to TRBD1 covers 9 bases. Unmatched junction bases numbered 5, after V lost 2 bases and J lost 7 bases. The CDR3 consists of 14 residues. CDR1 SEHNR and CDR2 FQNEAQ come from the germline V gene (reference sequence). Here the CDR3 DNA reads TGTGCCAGCAGCTTAACAGGGGGCTTTGTTGGCTACACCTTC. Translating gives CASSLTGGFVGYTF. The full variable domain, in which reference TRBV7-9 and TRBJ1-2 provide the parts outside the CDR3, is DTGVSQNPRHKITKRGQNVTFRCDPISEHNRLYWYRQTLGQGPEFLTYFQNEAQLEKSRLLSDRFSAERPKGSFSTLEIQRTEQGDSAMYLCASSLTGGFVGYTFGSGTRLTVV.

The chain couples TRBV27 to TRBJ2-1; weak D call: TRBD1 (5 bases). Germline V gene lookup returns CDR1 MNHEY and CDR2 SMNVEV (reference sequence). The V end was cut by 5 bases, the J end by 8 bases, with 7 bases between. The CDR3 covers 11 residues. The DNA of the CDR3 is TGTGCCAGCAGTATCAGGGATGAGCAGTTCTTC. As protein: CASSIRDEQFF.

This clone was seen only a few times. This chain joins TRBV2 and TRBJ2-7; D not certain. This CDR3 has 14 amino acids. Per germline, CDR1 SNHLY and CDR2 FYNNEI. V was cut by 10 bases and J by 1 base, with 17 bases left in between. The CDR3 coding sequence is TGTGCCAAACCAACCGGAGAGGAGTCCTACGAGCAGTACTTC. Translated: CAKPTGEESYEQYF.

The genes are TRBV28 and TRBJ1-2; D is uncertain. The germline V and J ends were trimmed by 4 bases and 1 base, with 7 bases remaining between them. CDR1 MDHEN and CDR2 SYDVKM come from the germline V gene. The CDR3 length is 13 residues. The CDR3 loop is CASSSQHNYGYTF. CDR3 DNA: TGTGCCAGCAGTTCCCAACATAACTATGGCTACACCTTC.

This clone has only a few counts. This rearrangement joins TRBV7-9 to TRBJ2-7; perhaps TRBD2 as D (5 bases). V dropped 1 base and J dropped 7 bases, with 17 bases sitting between them. Looked up from germline, CDR1 is SEHNR and CDR2 is FQNEAQ (reference sequence). CDR3 length equals 15 residues. CDR3 in amino acids: CASSLVSGPPGEQYF. For the CDR3, the DNA is TGTGCCAGCAGCTTAGTATCGGGCCCCCCGGGGGAGCAGTACTTC.

This clone was counted only a few times. The rearrangement joins TRBV7-2 to TRBJ1-6; TRBD1 agrees at 9 bases. Germline V gives CDR1 SGHTA, CDR2 FQGNSA. This CDR3 is 15 amino acids long. With V trimmed by 5 bases and J by 10 bases, 9 bases remained unmatched. The CDR3 DNA is TGTGCCAGCAGCCGAGAACAGGGGGCGCGATCACCCCTCCACTTT. Its protein product is CASSREQGARSPLHF.

This chain uses TRBV6-5 with TRBJ2-3; 11 nucleotides line up with TRBD2. Germline loops: CDR1 MNHEY, CDR2 SVGAGI. V trimming: 4 bases; J trimming: 3 bases; junction bases outside the gene matches: 3. The CDR3 runs 15 residues. The CDR3 spells CASSFSGRGTDTQYF. In DNA, the CDR3 is TGTGCCAGCAGTTTTAGCGGGAGGGGTACAGATACGCAGTATTTT.

This rearrangement joins TRBV5-6 to TRBJ2-3; D is ambiguous. CDR3 length: 14 residues. V was clipped by 4 bases and J by 0 bases, with 9 bases between them. Germline lookup yields CDR1 SGHDT and CDR2 YYEEEE. CDR3 protein: CASSETPSTDTQYF. The CDR3 nucleotides are TGTGCCAGCAGCGAGACTCCTAGCACAGATACGCAGTATTTT. Full variable domain (outside the CDR3, taken from reference TRBV5-6 and TRBJ2-3): DAGVTQSPTHLIKTRGQQVTLRCSPKSGHDTVSWYQQALGQGPQFIFQYYEEEERQRGNFPDRFSGHQFPNYSSELNVNALLLGDSALYLCASSETPSTDTQYFGPGTRLTVL.

The gene calls are TRBV5-4 and TRBJ1-2; D is unresolved. The germline CDR1 and CDR2 sequences are SGHNT and YYREEE (reference sequence). Trimming took 4 bases from V and 4 from J, leaving 11 bases between them. The CDR3 totals 13 residues. Here the CDR3 reads CASSPAGGYGYTF. CDR3 bases: TGTGCCAGCAGCCCGGCTGGCGGCTATGGCTACACCTTC.

V is TRBV4-1 and J is TRBJ2-1; 9 positions match TRBD2. Germline V CDR1 and CDR2: MGHRA, YSYEKL. The length of the CDR3 is 16 residues. V lost 4 bases and J lost 6; bases outside the gene matches: 10. CDR3 region: CASSPVGRGGSNEQFF. As DNA, the CDR3 is TGCGCCAGCAGCCCGGTCGGGCGGGGGGGTTCCAATGAGCAGTTCTTC.

This rearrangement joins TRBV7-2 to TRBJ2-1; no firm D call. Germline V gene sequence: CDR1 SGHTA, CDR2 FQGNSA. The length of the CDR3 is 13 residues. Trimming shortened V by 1 base and J by 4 bases, and 5 bases separated the two germline ends. CDR3 region: CASSLGHYNEQFF. The CDR3 coding sequence is TGTGCCAGCAGCTTAGGACATTACAATGAGCAGTTCTTC.

Only a few counts were recorded for this clone. The CDR3 region has the DNA TGTGCCAGCAGCCAAGTTAGATCTCTGGCCAACCCAGAGGGTGAGCAGTTCTTC. Translation: CASSQVRSLANPEGEQFF. The chain couples TRBV14 to TRBJ2-1; weak D call: TRBD2 (5 bases). V gave up 1 base and J gave up 9 bases, with 25 bases separating them. Germline V CDR1 and CDR2: SGHDN, FVKESK. This CDR3 is 18 amino acids long.

The J gene is TRBJ1-1, the V gene TRBV27, with TRBD1 matching 7 bases. The germline CDR1 and CDR2 sequences are MNHEY and SMNVEV (reference sequence). V shed 7 bases and J 7 bases; nucleotides not matched to a gene: 12. The CDR3 has 14 amino acids. The CDR3, as DNA: TGTGCCAGCATCCGAAGTCCGCCAGGGGGTGAAGCTTTCTTT. Protein product: CASIRSPPGGEAFF.

The chain is built from TRBV7-8 and TRBJ2-1; D is possibly TRBD2 (6 bases). There are 15 residues in the CDR3. V lost 0 bases and J lost 2, with 8 bases in between. The germline V gene encodes CDR1 SGHVS and CDR2 FQNEAQ. CDR3 nucleotide sequence: TGTGCCAGCAGCTTAGCCGGGAGCCCCTACAATGAGCAGTTCTTC. The encoded protein is CASSLAGSPYNEQFF.

This chain links TRBV7-8 with TRBJ2-3; D may be TRBD2 (5 bases). The V gene lost 3 bases and the J gene lost 12 bases, with 16 bases spanning the gap. The CDR3 runs to 13 residues. Germline V gene lookup returns CDR1 SGHVS and CDR2 FQNEAQ. The CDR3: CASSLGSGPSQYF. The DNA for the CDR3 is TGTGCCAGCAGCTTGGGGAGCGGTCCCTCACAGTATTTT.

The V and J genes are TRBV2 and TRBJ2-2; D is unresolved. Germline CDR1 reads SNHLY; CDR2 reads FYNNEI. The CDR3 length is 12 residues. The V and J ends lost 6 bases and 7 bases respectively, with 9 bases between them. CDR3 amino acids: CASRRMDGELFF. The CDR3 DNA follows: TGTGCCAGCAGGCGGATGGACGGGGAGCTGTTTTTT.

The gene calls are TRBV28 and TRBJ2-7; 10 bases line up with TRBD2. V lost 6 bases, J lost 5 bases, and 16 bases stayed unmatched. This CDR3 is built from 17 residues. Looked up from germline, CDR1 is MDHEN and CDR2 is SYDVKM. Here the CDR3 DNA reads TGTGCCAGCAGCCAGGGGTTGCTAGCGGGAGTAGGGGACGAGCAGTACTTC. It translates to CASSQGLLAGVGDEQYF.

The chain links TRBV2 to TRBJ2-5; 7 positions match TRBD1. The J call may be in error: the DNA end matches TRBJ2-7 better. CDR1 and CDR2 (germline): SNHLY, FYNNEI. The CDR3 extends over 14 amino acids. The chain's CDR3 is CASSYRQGFYEQYF. CDR3 DNA sequence: TGTGCCAGCAGTTATCGACAGGGCTTCTACGAGCAGTACTTC.

V is TRBV29-1 and J is TRBJ2-1, with TRBD2 matching over 11 bases. The CDR3 runs to 19 residues. Germline assignment: CDR1 SQVTM and CDR2 ANQGSEA. V trimming: 5 bases; J trimming: 4 bases; junction bases outside the gene matches: 19. The CDR3 region is CSVSGGSGRAEGTYNEQFF. Here the CDR3 DNA reads TGCAGCGTTTCCGGGGGTAGCGGGAGGGCGGAGGGGACTTACAATGAGCAGTTCTTC.

The chain carries TRBV7-2 and TRBJ2-5, with a possible D match to TRBD2 (7 bases). This CDR3 comprises 15 residues. CDR1 and CDR2 from the germline V gene are SGHTA and FQGNSA. V was shortened by 5 bases and J by 0 bases, with 13 bases between the two germline ends. The CDR3: CASSPGRGHQETQYF. The CDR3 nucleotides read TGTGCCAGCAGCCCCGGGCGGGGGCACCAAGAGACCCAGTACTTC. The full variable domain, its missing parts supplied by reference TRBV7-2 and TRBJ2-5, is GAGVSQSPSNKVTEKGKDVELRCDPISGHTALYWYRQSLGQGLEFLIYFQGNSAPDKSGLPSDRFSAERTGGSVSTLTIQRTQQEDSAVYLCASSPGRGHQETQYFGPGTRLLVL.